The 18 T cell receptor beta chains reported below all come from one sample, sequenced in a study of cytomegalovirus exposure and HLA in healthy donors. Both 60 Vbeta primers and 13 Jbeta primers went into the PCR. Profiling relied on immunoSEQ multiplex PCR, and the TCRdb table lists in-frame clones only, not all of them. The sample has over 100,000 clones; nearly 80% are singletons. Sequencing used PBMCs. Receptors originate from a woman in her twenties or thirties in good health and CMV-seropositive.

This chain links TRBV5-5 with TRBJ1-2; 7 bases align to TRBD1. There are 15 residues in the CDR3. V dropped 4 bases and J dropped 4; count of bases not matched to a gene: 10. CDR1 is SGHKS, CDR2 YYEKEE, per germline (reference sequence). The CDR3 DNA sequence: TGTGCCAGCAGCATAGGACAGGAAATTTTCTATGGCTACACCTTC. Its protein is CASSIGQEIFYGYTF.

The table lists this clone with a few counts. This chain connects TRBV7-6 to TRBJ2-1; 8 bases line up with TRBD2. The germline V gene has CDR1 SGHVS and CDR2 FNYEAQ. This CDR3 is built from 16 residues. V dropped 2 bases and J dropped 3; count of bases not matched to a gene: 6. CDR3 sequence (DNA): TGTGCCAGCAGCTTACTGGGCGGGGGGATCTACAATGAGCAGTTCTTC. This sequence encodes CASSLLGGGIYNEQFF.

The chain couples TRBV27 to TRBJ2-5; 12 bases are shared with TRBD2. The length of the CDR3 is 17 residues. V was pared by 5 bases and J by 2 bases, with 9 bases of the junction left unmatched. The germline V gene encodes CDR1 MNHEY and CDR2 SMNVEV (reference sequence). The CDR3 DNA is TGTGCCAGCAGTCCCCCGCGACTAGCGGGGGAACAAGAGACCCAGTACTTC. Protein product: CASSPPRLAGEQETQYF.

The chain has TRBV2 and TRBJ2-7, with a possible D match to TRBD1 (6 bases). Germline V gene lookup returns CDR1 SNHLY and CDR2 FYNNEI. Trimming shortened V by 7 bases and J by 3 bases, and 16 bases separated the two germline ends. The CDR3 contains 14 residues. CDR3 sequence: CASIEGESGYEQYF. DNA of the CDR3: TGTGCCAGCATCGAGGGGGAAAGTGGCTACGAGCAGTACTTC.

The chain carries TRBV7-2 and TRBJ1-5; tentatively, D is TRBD1 (5 bases). The CDR3 consists of 16 residues. Trimming removed 4 bases from V and 1 base from J, with 14 bases in between. Germline values: CDR1 SGHTA, CDR2 FQGNSA. The CDR3, as DNA: TGTGCCAGCAGCTCCACCCAGGGCGGCAGCAATCAGCCCCAGCATTTT. Translating gives CASSSTQGGSNQPQHF.

The chain has TRBV9 and TRBJ2-1; 9 nucleotides match TRBD2. This CDR3 is built from 15 residues. V lost 4 bases, J lost 5 bases, and 7 bases stayed unmatched. Germline V CDR1 and CDR2: SGDLS, YYNGEE. CDR3 loop: CASSPGTSWNNEQFF. The CDR3 coding sequence is TGTGCCAGCAGCCCGGGGACTAGCTGGAACAATGAGCAGTTCTTC.

The chain carries TRBV6-5 and TRBJ1-2, with D perhaps TRBD1 (5 bases). Germline CDR1 is MNHEY and CDR2 is SVGAGI. The germline V and J ends were trimmed by 5 bases and 4 bases, with 11 bases remaining between them. This CDR3 has 13 residues. CDR3 loop: CASSPPGGYGYTF. The CDR3 region has the DNA TGTGCCAGCAGTCCCCCCGGGGGCTATGGCTACACCTTC.

Worth noting for this clone: An end of the junction does not agree with germline; a read error may underlie this. CDR3 residues: CSSSLGEGKGQNQPQHF. CDR3 sequence (DNA): TGTTCCAGCAGCTTAGGCGAAGGGAAGGGACAAAATCAGCCCCAGCATTTT. V is TRBV7-9 and J is TRBJ1-5, with TRBD1 as a possible D gene (6 bases). The CDR3 runs 17 residues. Germline CDR1 and CDR2: SEHNR and FQNEAQ (reference sequence). The variable domain in full, completed from reference TRBV7-9 and TRBJ1-5, reads DTGVSQNPRHKITKRGQNVTFRCDPISEHNRLYWYRQTLGQGPEFLTYFQNEAQLEKSRLLSDRFSAERPKGSFSTLEIQRTEQGDSAMYLCSSSLGEGKGQNQPQHFGDGTRLSIL.

The chain carries TRBV29-1 and TRBJ2-7, with 8 bases that match TRBD2. Trimming took 2 bases from V and 4 from J; bases not matched to a gene: 4. CDR1 SQVTM and CDR2 ANQGSEA come from the germline V gene. The CDR3 sequence is 13 residues long. CDR3 nucleotides: TGCAGCGTTGAAAGCGGGAGCCTATACGAGCAGTACTTC. Protein sequence: CSVESGSLYEQYF.

This chain's CDR3 is CASSYSPWTSGGPTGYEQYF. The CDR3 nucleotides are TGTGCCAGCAGTTACTCCCCCTGGACTAGCGGGGGGCCAACGGGTTACGAGCAGTACTTC. The chain couples TRBV28 to TRBJ2-7, with TRBD2 identical over 14 bases. V lost 4 bases to trimming and J lost 4 bases; unmatched junction nucleotides: 18. Germline assignment: CDR1 MDHEN and CDR2 SYDVKM. The CDR3 is 20 amino acids.

V gene TRBV11-3 combines with J gene TRBJ1-1, with D possibly TRBD1 on 6 matching bases. CDR3 size: 19 residues. Germline V lookup: CDR1 SGHNT, CDR2 YENEEA. V dropped 4 bases and J dropped 7 bases, with 31 bases sitting between them. CDR3 coding DNA: TGTGCCAGCAGCTCTAGGGGCAGGGGATTCGTCAAGGAGCTGGATGAAGCTTTCTTT. This codes for CASSSRGRGFVKELDEAFF. The full variable domain, in which reference TRBV11-3 and TRBJ1-1 provide the parts outside the CDR3, is EAGVVQSPRYKIIEKKQPVAFWCNPISGHNTLYWYLQNLGQGPELLIRYENEEAVDDSQLPKDRFSAERLKGVDSTLKIQPAELGDSAVYLCASSSRGRGFVKELDEAFFGQGTRLTVV.

This rearrangement joins TRBV5-4 to TRBJ1-5; D gene uncertain. The V end was cut by 0 bases, the J end by 4 bases, with 8 bases between. The CDR3 spans 14 residues. Germline V lookup: CDR1 SGHNT, CDR2 YYREEE (reference sequence). CDR3 protein: CASSLGGGNQPQHF. The DNA for the CDR3 is TGTGCCAGCAGCTTGGGGGGAGGGAATCAGCCCCAGCATTTT.

V gene TRBV6-6 combines with J gene TRBJ2-1, with D possibly matching TRBD1 (5 bases). The CDR3 covers 13 residues. V was clipped by 5 bases and J by 3 bases, with 8 bases between them. Germline lookup yields CDR1 MNHNY and CDR2 SVGAGI (reference sequence). This CDR3 reads CASSGDSYNEQFF. The DNA for the CDR3 is TGTGCCAGCAGTGGCGACAGCTACAATGAGCAGTTCTTC.

The chain joins TRBV28 to TRBJ2-1; 7 bases align to TRBD2. The CDR3 runs 15 residues. CDR1 is MDHEN and CDR2 is SYDVKM in the germline V gene. V dropped 5 bases and J dropped 4; count of bases not matched to a gene: 8. The CDR3 sequence: CASSPVGGVYNEQFF. CDR3 DNA: TGTGCCAGCAGTCCAGTGGGGGGGGTTTACAATGAGCAGTTCTTC. The variable domain in full, completed from reference TRBV28 and TRBJ2-1, reads DVKVTQSSRYLVKRTGEKVFLECVQDMDHENMFWYRQDPGLGLRLIYFSYDVKMKEKGDIPEGYSVSREKKERFSLILESASTNQTSMYLCASSPVGGVYNEQFFGPGTRLTVL.

The chain joins TRBV23-1 to TRBJ1-1; D unresolved. TRBV23-1 is assigned to the ORF class and has an uncertain function. V lost 6 bases and J 1 base, leaving 9 bases between the germline ends. CDR3 length: 13 amino acids. The CDR3 sequence is CASRDTQNTEAFF. CDR3 DNA: TGCGCCAGCAGAGATACACAGAACACTGAAGCTTTCTTT.

This clone was found a few times. This chain links TRBV2 with TRBJ2-1; D perhaps matches TRBD1 (6 bases). The length of the CDR3 is 14 residues. CDR1 and CDR2 (germline): SNHLY, FYNNEI. V was pared by 1 base and J by 7 bases, with 11 bases between. As DNA, the CDR3 is TGTGCCAGCAGTGAAGGCAACAGGGCGAATGAGCAGTTCTTC. Translating it yields CASSEGNRANEQFF.

The chain recombines TRBV4-2 with TRBJ2-1; TRBD2 might be the D (5 bases). CDR1 is LGHNA and CDR2 is YNFKEQ in the germline V gene. This CDR3 contains 17 residues. V dropped 0 bases and J dropped 3 bases, with 15 bases sitting between them. The CDR3 bases are TGTGCCAGCAGCCAAGAAGGTGGTACTAGGTTCTACAATGAGCAGTTCTTC. Amino acids: CASSQEGGTRFYNEQFF.

The J gene is TRBJ2-2, the V gene TRBV9; 9 bases are a match to TRBD1. The CDR3 covers 15 residues. The trim removed 3 bases at V and 6 bases at J, leaving 6 bases unmatched. Looked up from germline, CDR1 is SGDLS and CDR2 is YYNGEE. CDR3 coding DNA: TGTGCCAGCAGCGCGCCGGGACAGGGTTCCGGGGAGCTGTTTTTT. Residues: CASSAPGQGSGELFF.